What follows is one TCR beta chain and its context. Antigen specificity is unknown. The data were taken from a study of T cell responses to AZD1222 COVID-19 vaccine. Study-wide results and limits: Sampling captured repertoires only after the peak T cell response.

Assay used: immunoSEQ multiplex PCR; TCRdb lists only in-frame clones, some missing. The sample has about 180,000 clones; around 90% are singletons. Unmatched junction bases numbered 7, after V lost 2 bases and J lost 9 bases. The CDR3 loop spans 16 amino acids. Germline V CDR1 and CDR2: SNHLY, FYNNEI. The starting material was peripheral blood, obtained on day 0 of AZD1222 vaccination. The source of this sequence is an adult in good health. V usage is TRBV2 and J usage is TRBJ2-3, with 14 bases aligning to TRBD2. The CDR3 nucleotides are TGTGCCAGCAGTGAATCCCCGGGACTAGCGGGAGTCACGCAGTATTTT. It encodes CASSESPGLAGVTQYF.